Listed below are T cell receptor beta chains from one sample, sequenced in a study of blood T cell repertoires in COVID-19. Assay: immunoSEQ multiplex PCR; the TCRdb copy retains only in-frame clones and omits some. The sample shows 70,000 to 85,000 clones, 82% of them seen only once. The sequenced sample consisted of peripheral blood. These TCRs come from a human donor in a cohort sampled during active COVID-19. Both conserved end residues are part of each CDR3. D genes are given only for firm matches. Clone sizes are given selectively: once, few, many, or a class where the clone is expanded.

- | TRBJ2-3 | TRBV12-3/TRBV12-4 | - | TGTGCCAGCAGTTTGGTCAGATATACGCAGTATTTT | CASSLVRYTQYF
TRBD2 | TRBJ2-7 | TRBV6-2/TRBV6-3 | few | TGTGCCAGCAGTTACCGGATTATAGAACTAGCGGGGGCCCTCTACGAGCAGTACTTC | CASSYRIIELAGALYEQYF
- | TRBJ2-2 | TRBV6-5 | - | TGTGCCAGCAGTTACGCCCTCGGCAGGGCTAGGGGGGAGCTGTTTTTT | CASSYALGRARGELFF
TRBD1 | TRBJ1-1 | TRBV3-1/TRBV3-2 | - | TGTGCCAGCAGTGACAGGGGGCTGAACACTGAAGCTTTCTTT | CASSDRGLNTEAFF
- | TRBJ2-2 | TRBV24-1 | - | TGTGCCACCGCTCGGGTAGCCGCCGGGGAGCTGTTTTTT | CATARVAAGELFF
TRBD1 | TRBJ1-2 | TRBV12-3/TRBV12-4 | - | TGTGCCAGCAGTTTTGACAGGGCGGGCTACACCTTC | CASSFDRAGYTF
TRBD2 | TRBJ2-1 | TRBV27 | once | TGTGCCAGCAGCGGGGGGGGGAATGAGCAGTTCTTC | CASSGGGNEQFF
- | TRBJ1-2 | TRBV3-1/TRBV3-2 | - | TGTGCCAGCAGCCAAGGGTTCAGAAAGAACTATGGCTACACCTTC | CASSQGFRKNYGYTF
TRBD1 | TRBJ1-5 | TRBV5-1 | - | TGCGCCAGCAGCTGGACAGGGGGCAGCAATCAGCCCCAGCATTTT | CASSWTGGSNQPQHF
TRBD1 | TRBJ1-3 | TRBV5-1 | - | TGCGCCAGCAGCCTAGCCGGGACAGTCCCTGGAAACACCATATATTTT | CASSLAGTVPGNTIYF
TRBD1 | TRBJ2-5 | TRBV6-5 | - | TGTGCCAGCAGTTACGCGGGACAGGGAGAGACCCAGTACTTC | CASSYAGQGETQYF
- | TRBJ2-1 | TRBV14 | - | TGTGCCAGCAGCCACCGCGAGGTCCGGGAGCAGTTCTTC | CASSHREVREQFF
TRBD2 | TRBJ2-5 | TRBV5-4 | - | TGTGCCAGCAGCTACACTAGCGGGGGGGTGTGGCAAGAGACCCAGTACTTC | CASSYTSGGVWQETQYF
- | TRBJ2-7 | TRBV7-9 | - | TGTGCCAGCAGCTTACCACTAGGCTACGAGCAGTACTTC | CASSLPLGYEQYF
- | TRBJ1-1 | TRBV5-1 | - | TGCGCCAGCAGCTTGGTACCCCCCGGGGAGACTGAAGCTTTCTTT | CASSLVPPGETEAFF
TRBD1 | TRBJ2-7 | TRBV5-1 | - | TGCGCCAGCAGCTTGGAGTCAGGGGGTAGCACCTACGAGCAGTACTTC | CASSLESGGSTYEQYF
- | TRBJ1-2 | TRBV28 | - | TGTGCCAGCAGTCATCTCAGGGCCGGACACTATGGCTACACCTTC | CASSHLRAGHYGYTF
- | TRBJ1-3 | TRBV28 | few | TGTGCCAGCGGGGAGTGGAGCTCTGGAAACACCATATATTTT | CASGEWSSGNTIYF
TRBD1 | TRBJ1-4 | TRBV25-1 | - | TGTGCCAGCAGTAGCCCGGGACAGGGAGAAAAACTGTTTTTT | CASSSPGQGEKLFF
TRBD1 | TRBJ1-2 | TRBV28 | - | TGTGCCAGCAGTTTATGGGACAGGGCCTATGGCTACACCTTC | CASSLWDRAYGYTF
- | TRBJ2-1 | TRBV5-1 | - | TGCGCCAGCAAATCCGGGGTGGACAATGAGCAGTTCTTC | CASKSGVDNEQFF
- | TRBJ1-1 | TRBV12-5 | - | TGTGCTAGTGGTTTGCCACCTCTCCAGGGGATGAACACTGAAGCTTTCTTT | CASGLPPLQGMNTEAFF
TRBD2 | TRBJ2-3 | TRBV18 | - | TGTGCCAGCTCTCGCCGGGGGAGTAGCGGGGGAGCAGATACGCAGTATTTT | CASSRRGSSGGADTQYF
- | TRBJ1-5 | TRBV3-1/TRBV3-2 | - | TGTGCCAGCAGCCAAAACCCGGGTAGCAATCAGCCCCAGCATTTT | CASSQNPGSNQPQHF
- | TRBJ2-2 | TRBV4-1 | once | TGCGCCAGCACCCCTAGGCAGTCGAACACCGGGGAGCTGTTTTTT | CASTPRQSNTGELFF
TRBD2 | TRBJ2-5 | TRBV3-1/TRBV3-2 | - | TGTGCCAGCGAGCGGGGGGAAGAGACCCAGTACTTC | CASERGEETQYF
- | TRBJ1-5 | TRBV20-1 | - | TGCAGTGCTGGCCAGAATCAGCCCCAGCATTTT | CSAGQNQPQHF
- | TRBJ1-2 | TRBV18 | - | TGTGCCAGCTCACCAACAAACCTTATACAGGGCAACTATGGCTACACCTTC | CASSPTNLIQGNYGYTF
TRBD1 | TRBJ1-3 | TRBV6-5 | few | TGTGCCAGCAGTTACAGGGGGCCACCTGGAAACACCATATATTTT | CASSYRGPPGNTIYF
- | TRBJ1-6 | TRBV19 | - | TGTGCCAGTAGTATTCAGGATAATTCACCCCTCCACTTT | CASSIQDNSPLHF